The subject of this entry is one TCR beta chain. Its antigen is unknown. Base qualities are not provided; no much larger clone lies one nucleotide away. The immunoSEQ Assay, a bias-controlled multiplex PCR, was used to amplify TCRbeta CDR3 regions from genomic DNA. The study's own analysis went as follows. The number of nucleated cells in each sample was estimated by amplification of reference gene primers within the assay. To quantify the absolute abundance of each unique TCRbeta CDR3 rearrangement, sequence reads were collapsed and filtered. For each sample, productive Simpson clonality was calculated as the square root of Simpson's diversity index across productive rearrangements. TCRdb provides this immuneACCESS table in a form limited to in-frame rearrangements. Some clones are lacking; in checked studies, under half of them reflect an unresolved V gene, and why the rest are absent is not known. V and J calls and clone size follow that table, whereas D and trimming were derived from the DNA. Counted in this sample were roughly 160,000 clones; more than 80% of them appeared once. The biggest ten clones account for approximately 12% of the sample.

Participants in the prospective study were aged roughly 18 to 100 years, lived in about two dozen United States geographic areas, and enrolled through a virtual design. Cohort assignment in the prospective study relied on participant-reported clinical history from a screening survey and a study questionnaire. Recovered participants in ImmuneRACE Cohort 3 were defined as having two consecutive negative NP/OP PCR tests, clearance from a healthcare professional, or resolution of symptoms. In the prospective study, whole blood, serum and a nasopharyngeal or oropharyngeal swab were collected from each participant by mobile phlebotomists. Over a roughly two-month period, participants in the prospective study had the option of providing additional blood draws and questionnaires. Before DNA extraction, prospective study blood samples were shipped either frozen or at room temperature. The CDR3 runs 16 residues from the cysteine to the phenylalanine. Here the CDR3 DNA is all that survives: 48 bases in frame from base 1. CDR1 and CDR2 are drawn from the germline V gene: LGHNA, YNFKEQ. The germline V and J ends show losses of 5 bases and 3 bases respectively, and no gene match explains 8 bases of the junction.

The data belong to a study of blood T cell repertoires in COVID-19 (dated by TCRdb to 2020 to 2021). Regarding the complete study: The collaborator samples originated in the United States, Italy and Spain and spanned the acute and convalescent phases of COVID-19. The prospective study material was composed of cDNA or gDNA derived from T cells, B-cell-depleted T cells, or PBMCs. Deeply sampled blood TCRbeta repertoires from subjects exposed to, actively infected with, or recovered from COVID-19 were included in the dataset. The repertoires were released in a freely available public database intended as a resource for research on the immune response to SARS-CoV-2. The samples were drawn from the first 160 participants of the ongoing ImmuneRACE study and from some 1,300 subjects provided by 6 global collaborators. Sample metadata almost always included a de-identified subject ID, COVID-19 status, age in years and sex. HLA class I and class II types, where available, came from metadata supplied by the sample provider rather than from assay-based typing. Broader findings and caveats from the paper: The amount of clinical and demographic metadata varied by source and participant and was provided uncurated.

The chain is assembled from TRBV4-2 and TRBJ2-2; 8 middle bases align to TRBD2. Sequenced material: PBMCs or T cells enriched from blood (not recorded which). This sequence originates from a man aged 45-65 years who had recovered from COVID-19. DNA sequence: TGTGCCAGCAGCAGGGGGGGAGCGGGGGACACCGGGGAGCTGTTTTTT. The translation is CASSRGGAGDTGELFF.